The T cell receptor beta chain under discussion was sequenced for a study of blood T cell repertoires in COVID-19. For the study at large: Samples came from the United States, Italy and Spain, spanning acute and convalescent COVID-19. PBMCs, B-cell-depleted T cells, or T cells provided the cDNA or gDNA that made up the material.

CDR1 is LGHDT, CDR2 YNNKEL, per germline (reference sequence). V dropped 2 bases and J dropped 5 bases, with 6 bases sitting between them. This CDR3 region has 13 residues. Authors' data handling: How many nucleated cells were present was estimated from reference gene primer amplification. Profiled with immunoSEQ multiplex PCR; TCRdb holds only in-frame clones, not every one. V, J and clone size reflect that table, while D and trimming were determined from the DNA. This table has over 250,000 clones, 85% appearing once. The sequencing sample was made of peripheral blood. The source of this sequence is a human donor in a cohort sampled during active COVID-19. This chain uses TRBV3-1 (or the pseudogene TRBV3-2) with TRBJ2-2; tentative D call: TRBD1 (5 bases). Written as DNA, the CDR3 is TGTGCCAGCAGCCAAAAGGGGACCGGGGAGCTGTTTTTT. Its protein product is CASSQKGTGELFF.